These 21 T cell receptor beta chains came from one sample sequenced in a study of T cells of healthy individuals. TCRdb reprocessed the 5' RACE reads with MiXCR, giving one entry per CDR3 protein. Of about 60,000 distinct CDR3 sequences in the sample, about 16% are singletons; the top ten hold around 4.5%. All receptors come from a human donor in good health.

The table lists this clonotype with a few counts. The gene calls are TRBV5-1 and TRBJ2-5; perhaps TRBD1 as D (5 bases). CDR3 length: 13 residues. V lost 3 bases to trimming and J lost 4 bases, with 10 bases between them. Germline loops: CDR1 SGHRS, CDR2 YFSETQ. The CDR3: CASSYPQGETQYF. The DNA for the CDR3 is TGCGCCAGCAGCTACCCCCAGGGAGAGACCCAGTACTTC. The variable domain in full, with the rest retrieved from reference TRBV5-1 and TRBJ2-5, is KAGVTQTPRYLIKTRGQQVTLSCSPISGHRSVSWYQQTPGQGLQFLFEYFSETQRNKGNFPGRFSGRQFSNSRSEMNVSTLELGDSALYLCASSYPQGETQYFGPGTRLLVL.

This clonotype was recorded many times. The chain is built from TRBV4-3 and TRBJ2-1, with 15 bases lining up with TRBD2. The CDR3 is 18 residues long. The V segment lost 1 base and the J segment 3 bases; nucleotides outside the gene matches: 4. Germline V lookup: CDR1 LGHNA, CDR2 YSLEER. The CDR3, as DNA: TGCGCCAGCAGCCAAGGGACTAGCGGGAGGGCCGGCTACAATGAGCAGTTCTTC. Translated: CASSQGTSGRAGYNEQFF.

The chain uses TRBV6-1 and TRBJ1-2, with 8 bases aligning to TRBD1. J was trimmed by 8 bases and V by 6 bases; bases with no gene match: 8. The CDR3 is made up of 13 amino acids. Germline V gene lookup returns CDR1 MNHNS and CDR2 SASEGT. CDR3 in amino acids: CASRSDRGRGYTF. The CDR3, as DNA: TGTGCCAGCAGAAGCGACAGGGGAAGGGGCTACACCTTC.

This clonotype was detected only a few times. The chain carries TRBV10-2 and TRBJ1-4; D perhaps matches TRBD1 (6 bases). V lost 8 bases and J 8 bases, leaving 15 bases between the germline ends. CDR1 is WSHSY, CDR2 SAAADI, per germline. This CDR3 spans 13 amino acids. CDR3 residues: CASSAAGEEKLFF. In DNA, the CDR3 is TGCGCCAGCTCCGCGGCAGGGGAGGAAAAACTGTTTTTT.

There are a few counts of this clonotype. The chain couples TRBV30 to TRBJ1-1; D is unresolved. This CDR3 region has 11 residues. The germline CDR1 and CDR2 sequences are GTSNPN and SVGIG (reference sequence). V shed 2 bases and J shed 6 bases, with 7 bases lying between them. The CDR3 DNA reads as TGTGCCTGGAGTTCGGGGTCTGAAGCTTTCTTT. Its protein is CAWSSGSEAFF. The full variable domain, in which reference TRBV30 and TRBJ1-1 provide the parts outside the CDR3, is SQTIHQWPATLVQPVGSPLSLECTVEGTSNPNLYWYRQAAGRGLQLLFYSVGIGQISSEVPQNLSASRPQDRQFILSSKKLLLSDSGFYLCAWSSGSEAFFGQGTRLTVV.

This rearrangement joins TRBV12-3 or TRBV12-4 to TRBJ2-7; TRBD2 matches 7 bases. CDR3 size: 14 residues. The trim removed 6 bases at V and 1 base at J, leaving 6 bases unmatched. CDR3 residues: CASRSGKESYEQYF. Here the CDR3 DNA reads TGTGCCAGCAGGAGCGGGAAGGAATCCTACGAGCAGTACTTC.

This clonotype has a handful of counts. V is TRBV11-2 and J is TRBJ2-1; 7 positions match TRBD1. The CDR3 length is 18 residues. CDR1 is SGHAT, CDR2 FQNNGV, per germline. V trimming: 2 bases; J trimming: 4 bases; junction bases outside the gene matches: 14. The CDR3 here is CASSLLLAGGRSYNEQFF. The CDR3 region has the DNA TGTGCCAGCAGCTTATTGCTGGCAGGGGGAAGGTCATACAATGAGCAGTTCTTC.

This chain links TRBV20-1 with TRBJ2-3, with D uncertain. The CDR3 consists of 12 residues. Between the trimmed V and J ends, which lost 3 bases and 6 bases, there was a span of 10 bases. The germline CDR1 and CDR2 sequences are DFQATT and SNEGSKA (reference sequence). Here the CDR3 reads CSASPIGDTQYF. The CDR3 DNA reads TGCAGTGCTAGTCCTATTGGTGATACGCAGTATTTT.

This clonotype was recorded at least ten times. The chain recombines TRBV5-4 with TRBJ2-7; no firm D call. Germline CDR1 is SGHNT and CDR2 is YYREEE (reference sequence). The CDR3 loop spans 14 amino acids. The V and J ends lost 2 bases and 5 bases respectively, with 14 bases between them. The CDR3 region has the DNA TGTGCCAGCAGCTTTGACCTTAGTGGAGACGAGCAGTACTTC. Its translation is CASSFDLSGDEQYF.

The V call is TRBV3-1, the J call TRBJ2-1, with 10 bases lining up with TRBD2. There are 18 residues in the CDR3. Germline V gene data show CDR1 as LGHDT and CDR2 as YNNKEL (reference sequence). The V and J ends lost 1 base and 5 bases, in that order; junction bases with no gene match: 11. In nucleotides, the CDR3 is TGTGCCAGCAGCCAAGTTCGGATACTAGCGGGAAAGGACAATGAGCAGTTCTTC. The encoded protein is CASSQVRILAGKDNEQFF.

The genes are TRBV6-5 and TRBJ1-4, with D hard to call. Trimming stripped 7 bases from V and 5 bases from J, with 14 bases between. The CDR3 has 14 residues. Germline lookup yields CDR1 MNHEY and CDR2 SVGAGI. In DNA form, the CDR3 reads TGTGCCAGCACTTGGGGAGCTTTAAATGAAAAACTGTTTTTT. Its protein product is CASTWGALNEKLFF.

V is TRBV10-3 and J is TRBJ2-2, with 12 bases matching TRBD2. CDR3 size: 13 residues. J gave up 9 bases and V 4 bases, and 0 bases lay outside the gene matches. Germline CDR1 ENHRY, CDR2 SYGVKD. In DNA form, the CDR3 reads TGTGCCATCAGTGGGACTAGCGGGAGGGAGCTGTTTTTT. This gives the protein CAISGTSGRELFF.

This clonotype appeared a few times. The J gene is TRBJ1-6, the V gene TRBV6-5; TRBD1 matches 9 bases. V dropped 8 bases and J dropped 1; count of bases not matched to a gene: 0. Germline CDR1 MNHEY, CDR2 SVGAGI. There are 14 residues in the CDR3. The CDR3 bases are TGTGCCAGCGGACAGGGGTCCTATAATTCACCCCTCCACTTT. Translation gives CASGQGSYNSPLHF.

The chain employs TRBV6-1 and TRBJ2-3, with 10 bases that match TRBD2. CDR1 and CDR2 from the germline V gene are MNHNS and SASEGT. This CDR3 contains 15 residues. The V gene end was trimmed by 6 bases and the J gene end by 4 bases; junction bases not matched to a gene: 7. CDR3 coding DNA: TGTGCCAGCAGAGTTCTAGCGGGAGAATCAGATACGCAGTATTTT. It translates to CASRVLAGESDTQYF.

V gene TRBV5-1 combines with J gene TRBJ1-1; D is unresolved. Trimming shortened V by 0 bases and J by 3 bases, and 12 bases separated the two germline ends. Germline values: CDR1 SGHRS, CDR2 YFSETQ. The CDR3 runs 15 residues. The CDR3 nucleotides are TGCGCCAGCAGCTTGGAAGGCAGCGGGGACACTGAAGCTTTCTTT. Residues: CASSLEGSGDTEAFF.

The rearrangement uses TRBV7-2 and TRBJ2-5; 7 bases match TRBD2. CDR3 length equals 15 residues. The trim removed 2 bases at V and 5 bases at J, leaving 8 bases unmatched. Germline V gene data show CDR1 as SGHTA and CDR2 as FQGNSA. This CDR3 is CASSLSAGAKETQYF. The CDR3 DNA sequence: TGTGCCAGCAGCTTATCGGCGGGAGCCAAGGAGACCCAGTACTTC.

This clonotype was detected ten times or more. The CDR3 DNA is TGTGCCAGCACCCAGGGAGGGTTTCGGTTCTTC. Amino acids: CASTQGGFRFF. The V and J genes are TRBV6-2 or TRBV6-3 and TRBJ2-1; 7 bases match TRBD2. Germline trimming cut 7 bases from V and 15 bases from J; bases unmatched to any gene: 9. Germline CDR1 and CDR2: MNHEY and SVGEGT. This CDR3 is built from 11 residues.

The sample holds one count of this clonotype. A much larger clone lies one base from this, so it may be a read error. Here the CDR3 DNA reads TGTGCCAGCGGTTTTACCGTCACTGAAGCTTTCTTT. It is translated as CASGFTVTEAFF. This chain connects TRBV12-3 or TRBV12-4 to TRBJ1-1; D remains ambiguous. CDR3 length: 12 amino acids.

This clonotype was detected many times. This chain joins TRBV20-1 and TRBJ2-1; TRBD2 aligns across 9 bases. In germline, CDR1 is DFQATT, CDR2 SNEGSKA (reference sequence). The CDR3 sequence is 11 residues long. Trimming cost V 6 bases and J 14 bases; bases outside gene matches: 8. The CDR3 loop is CSAAPGLAEFF. In nucleotides, the CDR3 is TGCAGTGCAGCACCGGGACTAGCTGAGTTCTTC.

This clonotype has a count of ten or more. The genes are TRBV20-1 and TRBJ2-5; no clear D gene. The CDR3 runs to 14 residues. Per germline, CDR1 DFQATT and CDR2 SNEGSKA (reference sequence). Trimming took 6 bases from V and 0 from J, leaving 14 bases between them. The CDR3 protein is CSAPTLPHQETQYF. CDR3 in DNA: TGCAGTGCCCCTACCCTTCCCCACCAAGAGACCCAGTACTTC.

V usage is TRBV7-9 and J usage is TRBJ2-7; weak D call: TRBD1 (6 bases). The ends were cut back, 6 bases at V and 4 bases at J, with 19 bases in the middle. The CDR3 totals 15 residues. The V gene's germline CDR1 is SEHNR and CDR2 FQNEAQ (reference sequence). The DNA for the CDR3 is TGTGCCAGCAGACACTCGCCGGGACACGGATACGAGCAGTACTTC. Its protein product is CASRHSPGHGYEQYF.